Presented here are 6 T cell receptor beta chains from one specimen sequenced in a study of T cells in Graves' hyperthyroidism and ophthalmopathy. RNA transcripts provided the source from which TCR beta CDR3 regions were amplified. RT-PCR in the first round (using the HTBI primer set) targeted the TCR CDR3. TCRdb itself ran the multiplex PCR reads through MiXCR, one entry per CDR3 protein. The data show fewer than 850,000 distinct CDR3 sequences, around 15% seen once. Sequencing was performed on blood. These receptors all come from a man aged 45-60 years with Graves' hyperthyroidism.

This chain links TRBV4-3 with TRBJ2-6, with D possibly TRBD1 on 6 matching bases. Germline V gene lookup returns CDR1 LGHNA and CDR2 YSLEER. The CDR3 is 16 amino acids. Deletions cut 4 bases from V and 0 bases from J, with 10 bases between. CDR3 sequence (DNA): TGCGCCAGCAGCCTAACAGGGCACTCTGGGGCCAACGTCCTGACTTTC. Translation: CASSLTGHSGANVLTF.

The V call is TRBV6-1, the J call TRBJ2-1; TRBD1 might be the D (6 bases). CDR3 size: 14 residues. Germline assignment: CDR1 MNHNS and CDR2 SASEGT. Trimming pared 6 bases from V and 4 bases from J, leaving 13 bases between. CDR3 nucleotides: TGTGCCAGCAGAGGGGGACATAGTTACAATGAGCAGTTCTTC. It translates to CASRGGHSYNEQFF.

This clonotype has at least ten counts. The chain combines TRBV27 with TRBJ2-7, with 11 bases lining up with TRBD2. The germline CDR1 and CDR2 sequences are MNHEY and SMNVEV (reference sequence). The CDR3 runs 16 residues. With V trimmed by 2 bases and J by 6 bases, 9 bases remained unmatched. The CDR3 DNA is TGTGCCAGCAGTTTACGATCTAGCGGGAGGTCTTTCGAGCAGTACTTC. This translates into CASSLRSSGRSFEQYF.

This clonotype appeared many times. This chain links TRBV27 with TRBJ2-5; maybe TRBD1 (5 bases). Germline V gene lookup returns CDR1 MNHEY and CDR2 SMNVEV (reference sequence). Between the trimmed V and J ends, which lost 3 bases and 3 bases, there was a span of 11 bases. This CDR3 has 14 amino acids. CDR3 amino acids: CASSFIGAEETQYF. Written as DNA, the CDR3 is TGTGCCAGCAGTTTTATAGGGGCGGAAGAGACCCAGTACTTC.

This clonotype was observed many times. DNA of the CDR3: TGTGCCAGCAGTTTAGTAATGGCTAGCGGGAGGCCCTACGAGCAGTACTTC. Translation gives CASSLVMASGRPYEQYF. This chain uses TRBV27 with TRBJ2-7, with 11 positions matching TRBD2. Germline-derived CDR1 and CDR2 are MNHEY and SMNVEV (reference sequence). The CDR3 is made up of 17 amino acids. Losses at the gene ends were 2 bases for V and 2 bases for J; bases not matched to a gene: 8.

Ten or more counts support this clonotype. The chain joins TRBV12-3 or TRBV12-4 to TRBJ2-7; 10 bases map to TRBD1. Unmatched junction bases numbered 4, after V lost 0 bases and J lost 2 bases. The CDR3 is made up of 16 amino acids. CDR3 sequence (DNA): TGTGCCAGCAGTTTAGCGCGGGGACAGGGGACCTACGAGCAGTACTTC. Its protein is CASSLARGQGTYEQYF.